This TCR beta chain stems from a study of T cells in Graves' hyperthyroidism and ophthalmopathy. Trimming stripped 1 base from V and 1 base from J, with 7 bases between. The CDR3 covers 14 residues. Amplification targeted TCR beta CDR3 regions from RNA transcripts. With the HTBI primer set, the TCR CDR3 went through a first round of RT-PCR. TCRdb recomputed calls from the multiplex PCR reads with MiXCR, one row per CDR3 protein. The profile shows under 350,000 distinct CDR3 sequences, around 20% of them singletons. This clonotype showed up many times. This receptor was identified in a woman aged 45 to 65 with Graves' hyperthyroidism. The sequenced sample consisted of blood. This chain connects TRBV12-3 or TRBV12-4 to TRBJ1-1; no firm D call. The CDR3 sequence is CASSLDERNTEAFF. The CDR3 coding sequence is TGTGCCAGCAGTTTAGACGAGAGGAACACTGAAGCTTTCTTT.